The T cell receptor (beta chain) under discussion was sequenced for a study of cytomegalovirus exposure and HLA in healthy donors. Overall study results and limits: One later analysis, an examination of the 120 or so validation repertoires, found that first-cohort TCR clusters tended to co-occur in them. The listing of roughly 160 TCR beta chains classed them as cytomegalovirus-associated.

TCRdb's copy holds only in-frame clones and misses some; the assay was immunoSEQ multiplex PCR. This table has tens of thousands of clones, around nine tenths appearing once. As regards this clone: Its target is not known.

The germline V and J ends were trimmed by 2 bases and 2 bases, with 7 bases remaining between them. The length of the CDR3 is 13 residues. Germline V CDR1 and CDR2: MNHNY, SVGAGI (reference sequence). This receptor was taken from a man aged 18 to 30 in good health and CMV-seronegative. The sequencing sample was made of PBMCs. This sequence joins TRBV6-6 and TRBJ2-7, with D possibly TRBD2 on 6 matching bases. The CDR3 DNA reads TGTGCCAGCAGTTACGGGGGGACCTACGAGCAGTACTTC. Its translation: CASSYGGTYEQYF.